The 27 T cell receptor beta chains given below trace back to one sample, sequenced in a study of cytomegalovirus exposure and HLA in healthy donors. In the PCR, 60 Vbeta and 13 Jbeta primers were used. The method was immunoSEQ multiplex PCR; TCRdb's version includes in-frame clones alone and lacks a portion of them. In the table there are over 150,000 clones, 85% of which are singletons. Sequencing was carried out using PBMCs. The receptors derive from a boy aged 2 to 9 in good health and CMV-seronegative.

This clone was counted a single time. The chain has TRBV15 and TRBJ2-3; 8 bases are shared with TRBD2. V was pared by 10 bases and J by 0 bases, with 6 bases of the junction left unmatched. The CDR3 is made up of 14 amino acids. Germline V gene data show CDR1 as LNHNV and CDR2 as YYDKDF (reference sequence). The CDR3 nucleotides are TGTGCCATCAATCAGCGGGGGAGCACAGATACGCAGTATTTT. It is translated as CAINQRGSTDTQYF.

The chain carries TRBV15 and TRBJ2-5; tentative D call: TRBD1 (6 bases). V gave up 1 base and J gave up 3 bases, with 9 bases separating them. Germline CDR1 and CDR2: LNHNV and YYDKDF (reference sequence). The CDR3 has 14 amino acids. The CDR3 DNA sequence: TGTGCCACCAGCAGAGGACGGACAGAAGAGACCCAGTACTTC. Its protein is CATSRGRTEETQYF.

The rearrangement uses TRBV10-1 and TRBJ2-7, with 9 bases identical to TRBD2. CDR1 and CDR2 from the germline V gene are WNHNN and SYGVQD (reference sequence). The CDR3 consists of 15 residues. V was clipped by 2 bases and J by 3 bases; unmatched bases: 5. The CDR3 sequence is CASSEEISGSYEQYF. The CDR3 nucleotides read TGCGCCAGCAGTGAGGAGATTAGCGGGAGCTACGAGCAGTACTTC.

The chain has TRBV30 and TRBJ1-4; D not resolved. This CDR3 region has 10 residues. The germline V gene encodes CDR1 GTSNPN and CDR2 SVGIG (reference sequence). The germline V and J ends were trimmed by 8 bases and 5 bases, with 6 bases remaining between them. The CDR3 loop is CAGKNEKLFF. The CDR3 nucleotides are TGTGCCGGCAAAAATGAAAAACTGTTTTTT.

This chain joins TRBV30 and TRBJ2-5; the D gene is possibly TRBD2 (5 bases). The V gene's germline CDR1 is GTSNPN and CDR2 SVGIG (reference sequence). V was shortened by 3 bases and J by 7 bases, with 12 bases between the two germline ends. The CDR3 consists of 12 residues. The CDR3, as DNA: TGTGCCTGGAGAACGACGGACTTGACCCAGTACTTC. Translation gives CAWRTTDLTQYF.

This clone was seen only once. CDR3 residues: CASSQEIAGLTDTQYF. The CDR3 DNA sequence: TGTGCCAGCAGCCAAGAGATTGCGGGGCTCACAGATACGCAGTATTTT. This chain uses TRBV4-2 with TRBJ2-3, with a tentative D call TRBD2 (6 bases). The CDR3 contains 16 residues. The germline gives CDR1 LGHNA, CDR2 YNFKEQ. V gave up 0 bases and J gave up 2 bases, with 12 bases separating them.

The V call is TRBV28, the J call TRBJ2-7; the match to TRBD1 covers 7 bases. V lost 4 bases, J lost 3 bases, and 9 bases stayed unmatched. CDR3 length: 15 amino acids. Germline CDR1 is MDHEN and CDR2 is SYDVKM. The CDR3 coding sequence is TGTGCCAGCAGTTCTAACAGGGGTCCCCTCTACGAGCAGTACTTC. Its translation: CASSSNRGPLYEQYF.

The rearrangement joins TRBV19 to TRBJ2-3; 8 bases are a match to TRBD2. V was clipped by 1 base and J by 2 bases; unmatched bases: 5. Germline V gene data show CDR1 as LNHDA and CDR2 as SQIVND (reference sequence). The CDR3 consists of 16 residues. The CDR3 loop is CASSIGAGGHTDTQYF. The CDR3 bases are TGTGCCAGTAGTATAGGCGCGGGGGGCCACACAGATACGCAGTATTTT.

V is TRBV6-1 and J is TRBJ1-1, with D possibly being TRBD1 (6 bases). CDR3 length: 16 residues. Trimming removed 1 base at V and 5 bases at J, with 17 bases between. Germline CDR1 is MNHNS and CDR2 is SASEGT. The CDR3 loop is CASSEGAGVIGTEAFF. In DNA form, the CDR3 reads TGTGCCAGCAGTGAAGGGGCAGGGGTTATCGGTACTGAAGCTTTCTTT.

The V gene is TRBV18, the J gene TRBJ2-1, with 7 positions matching TRBD1. The CDR3 spans 16 residues. The germline V gene encodes CDR1 KGHSH and CDR2 LQKENI. With V trimmed by 0 bases and J by 8 bases, 10 bases remained unmatched. The chain's CDR3 is CASSPPQQGIRDEQFF. CDR3 DNA: TGTGCCAGCTCACCACCGCAACAGGGGATTAGGGATGAGCAGTTCTTC.

The rearrangement uses TRBV28 and TRBJ1-2, with 8 bases identical to TRBD1. The CDR3 contains 15 residues. The germline V gene encodes CDR1 MDHEN and CDR2 SYDVKM. Trimming removed 10 bases from V and 0 bases from J; junction bases left unmatched: 10. The CDR3: CATLRTGRSNYGYTF. The CDR3 DNA follows: TGTGCCACTTTACGGACAGGGCGCTCTAACTATGGCTACACCTTC.

Details on this clone: Compared with germline, one end of the junction differs, possibly owing to a read error. The genes are TRBV20-1 and TRBJ1-1, with unresolved D. This CDR3 has 8 amino acids. Germline V gives CDR1 DFQATT, CDR2 SNEGSKA (reference sequence). CDR3 protein: CRDGTRGF. Written as DNA, the CDR3 is TGCAGGGACGGAACGCGGGGCTTT.

The rearrangement uses TRBV28 and TRBJ1-5, with 10 bases lining up with TRBD1. The V gene end was trimmed by 2 bases and the J gene end by 7 bases; junction bases not matched to a gene: 17. Germline CDR1 MDHEN, CDR2 SYDVKM. The CDR3 covers 19 residues. The DNA of the CDR3 is TGTGCCAGCAGTTTAAGACAGGGGGCAAAGAGGGATCGTCGACAGCCCCAGCATTTT. Protein product: CASSLRQGAKRDRRQPQHF.

The chain recombines TRBV4-2 with TRBJ2-5; 10 positions agree with TRBD2. This CDR3 spans 15 amino acids. The junction had 3 bases not matched to a gene; V was cut back by 0 bases and J by 5 bases. Germline V gene lookup returns CDR1 LGHNA and CDR2 YNFKEQ. The CDR3 DNA reads as TGTGCCAGCAGCCAAGAAAGCGGGAGGGCGGAGACCCAGTACTTC. Translation: CASSQESGRAETQYF.

This sequence joins TRBV30 and TRBJ2-4; possibly TRBD2 for D (5 bases). V lost 2 bases and J 0 bases, leaving 14 bases between the germline ends. This CDR3 is built from 16 residues. Germline V gives CDR1 GTSNPN, CDR2 SVGIG (reference sequence). The CDR3 protein is CAWSSRTGLAKNIQYF. The CDR3, as DNA: TGTGCCTGGAGTTCCCGGACCGGACTAGCCAAAAACATTCAGTACTTC.

The V call is TRBV6-1, the J call TRBJ1-4; D unclear. V was shortened by 0 bases and J by 0 bases, with 8 bases between the two germline ends. Germline values: CDR1 MNHNS, CDR2 SASEGT. CDR3 length: 16 residues. The CDR3 DNA reads TGTGCCAGCAGTGAAGCGGGAGTCGCAACTAATGAAAAACTGTTTTTT. Translation: CASSEAGVATNEKLFF.

This chain joins TRBV6-1 and TRBJ2-2; a possible D gene is TRBD2 (6 bases). CDR1 and CDR2 from the germline V gene are MNHNS and SASEGT. The length of the CDR3 is 16 residues. V was cut by 4 bases and J by 5 bases, with 17 bases left in between. The CDR3, as DNA: TGTGCCAGCAGTGGAAGGTTAGCGGTAGAAACCGGGGAGCTGTTTTTT. Translated: CASSGRLAVETGELFF.

The chain recombines TRBV6-5 with TRBJ2-1, with TRBD1 matching over 12 bases. The V segment lost 4 bases and the J segment 9 bases; nucleotides outside the gene matches: 4. The CDR3 has 14 residues. CDR1 is MNHEY, CDR2 SVGAGI, per germline. The CDR3 loop reads CASSWGQGAGEQFF. CDR3 DNA: TGTGCCAGCAGTTGGGGACAGGGGGCAGGTGAGCAGTTCTTC.

This clone was counted a few times. This chain links TRBV10-1 with TRBJ2-2, with 8 bases that match TRBD2. V trimming: 2 bases; J trimming: 5 bases; junction bases outside the gene matches: 7. The length of the CDR3 is 16 residues. Germline CDR1 is WNHNN and CDR2 is SYGVQD (reference sequence). The CDR3 bases are TGCGCCAGCAGTGAGCATGGGACTAGTAGGACCGGGGAGCTGTTTTTT. Amino acids: CASSEHGTSRTGELFF.

Here the CDR3 reads CASSPPGSQSSYNEQFF. CDR3 nucleotide sequence: TGTGCCAGCAGTCCGCCCGGGAGCCAGAGCTCCTACAATGAGCAGTTCTTC. The chain uses TRBV28 and TRBJ2-1; tentatively, D is TRBD2 (6 bases). Germline values: CDR1 MDHEN, CDR2 SYDVKM. V was trimmed by 5 bases and J by 0 bases, leaving 17 bases between them. The CDR3 contains 17 residues.

V gene TRBV28 combines with J gene TRBJ2-2; D not resolved. Per the germline V gene, CDR1 is MDHEN and CDR2 is SYDVKM. There are 16 residues in the CDR3. Trimming stripped 2 bases from V and 3 bases from J, with 13 bases between. This chain's CDR3 is CASSLPLQIHTGELFF. CDR3 sequence (DNA): TGTGCCAGCAGTTTACCCCTACAGATTCACACCGGGGAGCTGTTTTTT.

The chain uses TRBV11-2 and TRBJ2-5; D is ambiguous. This CDR3 has 15 residues. V lost 2 bases and J 5 bases, leaving 15 bases between the germline ends. Germline V lookup: CDR1 SGHAT, CDR2 FQNNGV. CDR3: CASSLISSLRETQYF. In DNA, the CDR3 is TGTGCCAGCAGCTTAATTTCATCCCTCAGGGAGACCCAGTACTTC.

This clone has a single count. This chain uses TRBV5-4 with TRBJ1-2, with 8 bases identical to TRBD1. The germline V gene has CDR1 SGHNT and CDR2 YYREEE (reference sequence). V gave up 0 bases and J gave up 2 bases; unmatched junction bases: 0. The CDR3 totals 14 residues. This CDR3 reads CASSLGDRNYGYTF. The CDR3 DNA reads TGTGCCAGCAGCTTGGGGGACAGGAACTATGGCTACACCTTC. Together with reference TRBV5-4 and TRBJ1-2, the CDR3 gives the full variable domain: ETGVTQSPTHLIKTRGQQVTLRCSSQSGHNTVSWYQQALGQGPQFIFQYYREEENGRGNFPPRFSGLQFPNYSSELNVNALELDDSALYLCASSLGDRNYGYTFGSGTRLTVV.

The chain recombines TRBV11-2 with TRBJ1-6, with a possible D match to TRBD1 (5 bases). CDR1 is SGHAT, CDR2 FQNNGV, per germline. There are 14 residues in the CDR3. Trimming removed 1 base from V and 13 bases from J, with 14 bases in between. The CDR3 region has the DNA TGTGCCAGCAGCTTAGGGGCAGGGATCTCGCCCCTCCACTTT. Translation gives CASSLGAGISPLHF.

A remark on this clone: An end of the junction differs from the germline gene, which may be a read error. The chain has TRBV6-1 and TRBJ1-6, with D tentatively TRBD1 (5 bases). From germline, CDR1 is MNHNS and CDR2 SASEGT. The CDR3 is 14 amino acids. The CDR3 sequence: CASRGDSDNSPLHF. In DNA form, the CDR3 reads TGTGCCAGCAGGGGGGACTCCGATAATTCACCCCTCCACTTT.

This clone came up a few times. The chain recombines TRBV28 with TRBJ2-3; TRBD1 is a possible D gene (6 bases). The CDR3 is 14 residues long. Germline-derived CDR1 and CDR2 are MDHEN and SYDVKM. With 5 bases removed from V and 2 bases from J, the gap between germline ends came to 11 bases. CDR3 amino acids: CASSATGYTDTQYF. The CDR3 DNA is TGTGCCAGCAGTGCGACAGGTTACACAGATACGCAGTATTTT. The variable domain in full, with the rest retrieved from reference TRBV28 and TRBJ2-3, is DVKVTQSSRYLVKRTGEKVFLECVQDMDHENMFWYRQDPGLGLRLIYFSYDVKMKEKGDIPEGYSVSREKKERFSLILESASTNQTSMYLCASSATGYTDTQYFGPGTRLTVL.

The rearrangement uses TRBV28 and TRBJ2-1, with TRBD1 identical over 7 bases. This CDR3 has 15 amino acids. From germline, CDR1 is MDHEN and CDR2 SYDVKM. The V gene end was trimmed by 8 bases and the J gene end by 3 bases; junction bases not matched to a gene: 10. CDR3 region: CASETGKRDYNEQFF. CDR3 sequence (DNA): TGTGCCAGCGAGACAGGGAAGCGAGACTACAATGAGCAGTTCTTC.